Below are 10 T cell receptor beta chains sequenced from a single sample in a study of response to subunit inactivated influenza vaccine. From the RT-PCR reads, TCRdb called clonotypes with MiXCR, one entry per CDR3 protein. The sample holds under 800,000 distinct CDR3 sequences, roughly 14% seen once. Sequences were derived from PBMCs from blood, sampled less than 15 days before vaccination. These receptors came from a man aged 45-65 years who received an inactivated influenza vaccine.

The chain employs TRBV5-4 and TRBJ2-3; 8 bases agree with TRBD1. V lost 4 bases and J lost 6; bases outside the gene matches: 4. Germline CDR1 and CDR2: SGHNT and YYREEE (reference sequence). The CDR3 loop spans 13 amino acids. In nucleotides, the CDR3 is TGTGCCAGCAGCGATACAGGGGGGGATACGCAGTATTTT. Its translation: CASSDTGGDTQYF.

Only a few counts were recorded for this clonotype. The chain recombines TRBV29-1 with TRBJ2-2, with D possibly matching TRBD2 (5 bases). Trimming pared 4 bases from V and 3 bases from J, leaving 9 bases between. The CDR3 runs 13 residues. Germline V lookup: CDR1 SQVTM, CDR2 ANQGSEA. In nucleotides, the CDR3 is TGCAGCGTTGGTGGAGCGGACACCGGGGAGCTGTTTTTT. Protein: CSVGGADTGELFF.

This clonotype occurred a few times. The V call is TRBV7-3, the J call TRBJ2-1; 8 bases match TRBD2. The CDR3 is made up of 16 amino acids. Germline assignment: CDR1 SGHTA and CDR2 FQGTGA. After removal of 2 bases from V and 8 bases from J, the junction contained 11 bases not matched to a gene. The CDR3 is CASSLGPAGVGHEQFF. The DNA for the CDR3 is TGTGCCAGCAGCTTAGGTCCAGCGGGAGTGGGACATGAGCAGTTCTTC.

The chain recombines TRBV10-2 with TRBJ2-3; 7 bases are shared with TRBD2. The CDR3 totals 14 residues. Germline V gene sequence: CDR1 WSHSY, CDR2 SAAADI. V was pared by 5 bases and J by 2 bases, with 4 bases of the junction left unmatched. CDR3 nucleotides: TGCGCCAGCAGTAAAGCGGGGATCACAGATACGCAGTATTTT. Its translation: CASSKAGITDTQYF.

This clonotype was observed many times. V gene TRBV7-2 combines with J gene TRBJ2-3; TRBD1 matches 7 bases. The CDR3 has 15 residues. Trimming cost V 1 base and J 3 bases; bases outside gene matches: 4. Germline V gene sequence: CDR1 SGHTA, CDR2 FQGNSA. The CDR3 loop is CASSLVARGTDTQYF. CDR3 bases: TGTGCCAGCAGCTTAGTGGCCAGGGGGACAGATACGCAGTATTTT.

The V call is TRBV4-3, the J call TRBJ2-7; D remains ambiguous. This CDR3 contains 14 residues. Trimming removed 2 bases at V and 2 bases at J, with 10 bases between. Germline CDR1 reads LGHNA; CDR2 reads YSLEER. This CDR3 reads CASSQHSATYEQYF. CDR3 sequence (DNA): TGCGCCAGCAGCCAACACAGCGCTACCTACGAGCAGTACTTC.

This clonotype was recorded a few times. V usage is TRBV10-3 and J usage is TRBJ1-5, with 10 bases aligning to TRBD1. The CDR3 covers 15 residues. Trimming removed 0 bases from V and 7 bases from J; junction bases left unmatched: 3. The germline gives CDR1 ENHRY, CDR2 SYGVKD. The CDR3 sequence is CAISESDRGRQPQHF. The CDR3 region has the DNA TGTGCCATCAGTGAGTCGGACAGGGGGAGGCAGCCCCAGCATTTT.

The genes are TRBV30 and TRBJ1-2; D remains unclear. Germline-derived CDR1 and CDR2 are GTSNPN and SVGIG (reference sequence). The V gene lost 2 bases and the J gene lost 1 base, with 11 bases spanning the gap. The CDR3 is 14 amino acids. The CDR3 here is CAWSSGIHNYGYTF. The CDR3 bases are TGTGCCTGGAGTTCGGGCATTCATAACTATGGCTACACCTTC.

As to this clonotype: A junction end diverges from the germline sequence, so it may reflect a read error. This chain connects TRBV20-1 to TRBJ2-1, with D perhaps matching TRBD1 (5 bases). The CDR3 runs to 12 residues. Germline lookup yields CDR1 DFQATT and CDR2 SNEGSKA (reference sequence). CDR3 bases: TGCAGTTCTAGACCCCAGGGTTATGAGCAGTTCTTC. Translation gives CSSRPQGYEQFF.

There are a few counts of this clonotype. As DNA, the CDR3 is TGTGCCAGCAGCTTAGTGGCTCAGAGCACAGATACGCAGTATTTT. Its translation: CASSLVAQSTDTQYF. The chain links TRBV7-6 to TRBJ2-3, with D unclear. V was pared by 1 base and J by 0 bases, with 8 bases between. The CDR3 runs to 15 residues. From germline, CDR1 is SGHVS and CDR2 FNYEAQ.